This T cell receptor (beta chain) was sequenced for a study of Graves' ophthalmopathy and Graves' hyperthyroidism. This clonotype was observed many times. RNA transcripts yielded amplified TCR beta CDR3 regions. After a first-round RT-PCR with HTBI primers, a second-round multiplex PCR was run. MiXCR, applied by TCRdb to the multiplex PCR reads, yields one record per CDR3 protein. The sample yields a few hundred thousand distinct CDR3 sequences, approximately 15% seen once. The ends were cut back, 3 bases at V and 2 bases at J, with 14 bases in the middle. CDR3 size: 14 residues. Germline V lookup: CDR1 SQVTM, CDR2 ANQGSEA.

Input material: peripheral blood. The receptor was isolated from a young woman with stable Graves' hyperthyroidism. This rearrangement joins TRBV29-1 to TRBJ2-7, with D maybe TRBD1 (6 bases). CDR3 bases: TGCAGCGTTGACCGGTCGCAGGGGACCTACGAGCAGTACTTC. Residues: CSVDRSQGTYEQYF.